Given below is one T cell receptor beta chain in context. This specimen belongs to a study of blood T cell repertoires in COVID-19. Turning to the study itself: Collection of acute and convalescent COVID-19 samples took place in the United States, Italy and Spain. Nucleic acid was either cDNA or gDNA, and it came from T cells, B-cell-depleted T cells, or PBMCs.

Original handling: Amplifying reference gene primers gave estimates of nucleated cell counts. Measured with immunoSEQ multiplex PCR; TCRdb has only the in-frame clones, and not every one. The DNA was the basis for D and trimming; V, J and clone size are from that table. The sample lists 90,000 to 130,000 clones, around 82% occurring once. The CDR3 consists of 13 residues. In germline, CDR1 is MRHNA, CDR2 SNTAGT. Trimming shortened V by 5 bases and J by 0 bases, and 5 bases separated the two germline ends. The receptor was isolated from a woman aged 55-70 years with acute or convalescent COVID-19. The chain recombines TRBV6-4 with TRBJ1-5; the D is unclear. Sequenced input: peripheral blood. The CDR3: CASSMYSNQPQHF. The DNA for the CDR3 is TGTGCCAGCAGTATGTATAGCAATCAGCCCCAGCATTTT.